The sequence of this T cell receptor (beta chain) was determined in a study of neoadjuvant anti-PD-1 for oral cavity cancer. Study details: Patients without progression got a fourth dose around day 43.

Sequencing used immunoSEQ multiplex PCR; TCRdb keeps in-frame clones, though not all of them. The sample has fewer than 35,000 clones, around nine tenths seen once. Trimming pared 5 bases from V and 2 bases from J, leaving 9 bases between. Germline V gene sequence: CDR1 LNHDA, CDR2 SQIVND (reference sequence). The CDR3 is 13 residues long. This clone was detected a few times. The chain employs TRBV19 and TRBJ1-2, with D unclear. The receptor was isolated from a person aged 35-79 years with oral cavity squamous cell carcinoma. The sample consisted of PBMCs, taken before nivolumab (anti-PD-1) treatment. The CDR3 coding sequence is TGTGCCAGTAGTGATGTCCAGAACTATGGCTACACCTTC. It specifies CASSDVQNYGYTF.